This TCR beta chain originates from a study of T cell responses to AZD1222 COVID-19 vaccine. Regarding the study as a whole: Reportedly, close to half of spike-specific TCRs are directed against unmutated variant regions.

This clone came up many times. Antigen unknown. Germline V gene lookup returns CDR1 MNHEY and CDR2 SVGAGI. V was clipped by 5 bases and J by 3 bases; unmatched bases: 6. There are 14 residues in the CDR3. TCRdb keeps only in-frame clones here, not all; method: immunoSEQ multiplex PCR. The profile shows around 120,000 clones, roughly 85% of them singletons. This receptor was identified in an adult in good health. This chain uses TRBV6-5 with TRBJ2-5; 7 nucleotides align to TRBD1. The input for sequencing was peripheral blood, taken on day 0 of MenACWY control vaccination. CDR3 coding DNA: TGTGCCAGCAGTCGCCGGGACAGAGAAGAGACCCAGTACTTC. As protein: CASSRRDREETQYF.